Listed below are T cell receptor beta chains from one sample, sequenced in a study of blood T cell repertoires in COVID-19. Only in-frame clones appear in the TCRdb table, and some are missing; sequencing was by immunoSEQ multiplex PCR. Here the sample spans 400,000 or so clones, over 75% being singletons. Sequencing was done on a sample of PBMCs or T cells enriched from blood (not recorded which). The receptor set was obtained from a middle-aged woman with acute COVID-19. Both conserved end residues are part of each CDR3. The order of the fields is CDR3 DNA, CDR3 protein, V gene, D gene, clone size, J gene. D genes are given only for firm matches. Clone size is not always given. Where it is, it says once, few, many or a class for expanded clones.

CDR3 DNA: TGTGCCAGCAGCTGGGGGGGTTATGGCTACACCTTC
CDR3 protein: CASSWGGYGYTF
V gene: TRBV5-4
D gene: -
clone size: -
J gene: TRBJ1-2

CDR3 DNA: TGTGCCAGCTCACCTACCGGGACTAGCGGGGGGGCGTCTCAAGATACGCAGTATTTT
CDR3 protein: CASSPTGTSGGASQDTQYF
V gene: TRBV18
D gene: TRBD2
clone size: once
J gene: TRBJ2-3

CDR3 DNA: TGTGCCAGCAGCTTGAGTGGGCTCGAGCAGTACTTC
CDR3 protein: CASSLSGLEQYF
V gene: TRBV5-6
D gene: -
clone size: -
J gene: TRBJ2-7

CDR3 DNA: TGTGCCACCAGTGCGGGCGGGGAGCTCACAGATACGCAGTATTTT
CDR3 protein: CATSAGGELTDTQYF
V gene: TRBV24-1
D gene: -
clone size: few
J gene: TRBJ2-3

CDR3 DNA: TGTGCCAGCAGTTTTACAGGGGGTCAGCCCCAGCATTTT
CDR3 protein: CASSFTGGQPQHF
V gene: TRBV5-5
D gene: TRBD1
clone size: -
J gene: TRBJ1-5

CDR3 DNA: TGTGCCAGCAGTGTAACTAGGAGGGAGACCCAGTACTTC
CDR3 protein: CASSVTRRETQYF
V gene: TRBV2
D gene: -
clone size: -
J gene: TRBJ2-5

CDR3 DNA: TGTGCCAGCAGCCAATCGATTGGCGGGGACGATGAGCAGTTCTTC
CDR3 protein: CASSQSIGGDDEQFF
V gene: TRBV4-2
D gene: -
clone size: -
J gene: TRBJ2-1

CDR3 DNA: TGTGCCAGCAGCAAAGGGGGCTACTCCTACGAGCAGTACTTC
CDR3 protein: CASSKGGYSYEQYF
V gene: TRBV21-1
D gene: -
clone size: -
J gene: TRBJ2-7

CDR3 DNA: TGTGCCAGCAGTTCACATCAGGGGAAGCAGTACTTC
CDR3 protein: CASSSHQGKQYF
V gene: TRBV28
D gene: -
clone size: -
J gene: TRBJ2-7

CDR3 DNA: TGTGCCAGCAGTGCGGGAGGTGGAAACACCATATATTTT
CDR3 protein: CASSAGGGNTIYF
V gene: TRBV25-1
D gene: -
clone size: -
J gene: TRBJ1-3

CDR3 DNA: TGCGCCAGCAGCTTGAAAGAATCCGTCGAGGGTGGGAGTTTCGAGCAGTACTTC
CDR3 protein: CASSLKESVEGGSFEQYF
V gene: TRBV5-1
D gene: -
clone size: -
J gene: TRBJ2-7

CDR3 DNA: TGTGCCATCAGTGTAGGCAGGGAGGGCACTGAAGCTTTCTTT
CDR3 protein: CAISVGREGTEAFF
V gene: TRBV10-3
D gene: -
clone size: -
J gene: TRBJ1-1

CDR3 DNA: TGTGCCATCACAGGGGGCATATTGGGCACTGAAGCTTTCTTT
CDR3 protein: CAITGGILGTEAFF
V gene: TRBV19
D gene: TRBD1
clone size: -
J gene: TRBJ1-1

CDR3 DNA: TGTGCCAGCACCGAAAGGCAGGGGTTCCAGCCCCAGCATTTT
CDR3 protein: CASTERQGFQPQHF
V gene: TRBV27
D gene: -
clone size: -
J gene: TRBJ1-5

CDR3 DNA: TGTGCCAGCAGCAAAGGTCACTCCTACGAGCAGTACTTC
CDR3 protein: CASSKGHSYEQYF
V gene: TRBV21-1
D gene: -
clone size: -
J gene: TRBJ2-7

CDR3 DNA: TGTGCCAGCAGCCCAAACAGGGGCTACAATCAGCCCCAGCATTTT
CDR3 protein: CASSPNRGYNQPQHF
V gene: TRBV7-8
D gene: TRBD1
clone size: -
J gene: TRBJ1-5

CDR3 DNA: TGTGCCAGCAGCTATTTGTGGGCTAGCGGGTCGGGCGGGACCCAGTACTTC
CDR3 protein: CASSYLWASGSGGTQYF
V gene: TRBV3-1/TRBV3-2
D gene: TRBD2
clone size: -
J gene: TRBJ2-5

CDR3 DNA: TGTGCCAGTAGTATTAGCCGGAACACTGAAGCTTTCTTT
CDR3 protein: CASSISRNTEAFF
V gene: TRBV19
D gene: -
clone size: -
J gene: TRBJ1-1

CDR3 DNA: TGCAGCGTTGAAGACAGGCGGAACACTGAAGCTTTCTTT
CDR3 protein: CSVEDRRNTEAFF
V gene: TRBV29-1
D gene: -
clone size: -
J gene: TRBJ1-1

CDR3 DNA: TGTGCCATCAGTGTCTTCCTCGACAGGACGAACACCGGGGAGCTGTTTTTT
CDR3 protein: CAISVFLDRTNTGELFF
V gene: TRBV10-3
D gene: -
clone size: -
J gene: TRBJ2-2

CDR3 DNA: TGCGCCAGCAGCTTGGGGACAGGAGGCTATTCACCCCTCCACTTT
CDR3 protein: CASSLGTGGYSPLHF
V gene: TRBV5-1
D gene: TRBD1
clone size: -
J gene: TRBJ1-6

CDR3 DNA: TGTGCCAGCAGCTCCAGAAACTCTGGAAACACCATATATTTT
CDR3 protein: CASSSRNSGNTIYF
V gene: TRBV11-2
D gene: -
clone size: -
J gene: TRBJ1-3

CDR3 DNA: TGCGCCAGCAGTGAAGGGGACAGGGGGCGCGTCACTGAAGCTTTCTTT
CDR3 protein: CASSEGDRGRVTEAFF
V gene: TRBV5-1
D gene: TRBD1
clone size: few
J gene: TRBJ1-1

CDR3 DNA: TGTGCCAGCAGTCCCGCCTCAACAGGGGACACTGAAGCTTTCTTT
CDR3 protein: CASSPASTGDTEAFF
V gene: TRBV6-2/TRBV6-3
D gene: TRBD1
clone size: -
J gene: TRBJ1-1

CDR3 DNA: TGTGCCAGCAGCTTAAGTTCAACAGGGGGTTTCACTGAAGCTTTCTTT
CDR3 protein: CASSLSSTGGFTEAFF
V gene: TRBV11-2
D gene: TRBD1
clone size: -
J gene: TRBJ1-1

CDR3 DNA: TGTGCCAGCAGTCAACCATTCGGATCGGGTGAAAAACTGTTTTTT
CDR3 protein: CASSQPFGSGEKLFF
V gene: TRBV6-5
D gene: -
clone size: once
J gene: TRBJ1-4

CDR3 DNA: TGTGCCAGCAGCCCTAGCGGGGGGGCCTACGAGCAGTACTTC
CDR3 protein: CASSPSGGAYEQYF
V gene: TRBV7-9
D gene: TRBD2
clone size: -
J gene: TRBJ2-7

CDR3 DNA: TGTGCCAGTAGTAAGGACAGGGGCGCAGATACGCAGTATTTT
CDR3 protein: CASSKDRGADTQYF
V gene: TRBV19
D gene: TRBD1
clone size: -
J gene: TRBJ2-3

CDR3 DNA: TGTGCCAGCAGTTCGCTCCAGGGGGAAAAACTGTTTTTT
CDR3 protein: CASSSLQGEKLFF
V gene: TRBV12-3/TRBV12-4
D gene: -
clone size: -
J gene: TRBJ1-4

CDR3 DNA: TGTGCCAGAAGCTTGATATTGTGGGGACACAAATCCTACGAGCAGTACTTC
CDR3 protein: CARSLILWGHKSYEQYF
V gene: TRBV5-3
D gene: -
clone size: -
J gene: TRBJ2-7

CDR3 DNA: TGTGCCACCAGCAGAGAAGAGGGAGATGGCTACACCTTC
CDR3 protein: CATSREEGDGYTF
V gene: TRBV15
D gene: -
clone size: -
J gene: TRBJ1-2

CDR3 DNA: TGCGCCAGCAGCTTGGGTGGGGGCGATAACTATGGCTACACCTTC
CDR3 protein: CASSLGGGDNYGYTF
V gene: TRBV5-1
D gene: -
clone size: -
J gene: TRBJ1-2

CDR3 DNA: TGTGCCAGTAGTACCACGGGACAGGGACGGTATGGCTACACCTTC
CDR3 protein: CASSTTGQGRYGYTF
V gene: TRBV19
D gene: TRBD1
clone size: -
J gene: TRBJ1-2